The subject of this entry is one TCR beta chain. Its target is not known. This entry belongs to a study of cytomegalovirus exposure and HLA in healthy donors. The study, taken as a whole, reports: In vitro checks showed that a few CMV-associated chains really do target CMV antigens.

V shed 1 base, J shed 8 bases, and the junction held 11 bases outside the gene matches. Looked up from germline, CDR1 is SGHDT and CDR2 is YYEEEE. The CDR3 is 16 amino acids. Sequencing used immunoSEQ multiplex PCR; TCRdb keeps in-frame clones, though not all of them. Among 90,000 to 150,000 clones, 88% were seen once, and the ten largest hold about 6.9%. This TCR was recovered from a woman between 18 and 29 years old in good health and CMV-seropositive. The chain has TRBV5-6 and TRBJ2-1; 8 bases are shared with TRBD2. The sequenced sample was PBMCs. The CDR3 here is CASSLMEVAGRDEQFF. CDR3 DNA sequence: TGTGCCAGCAGCTTGATGGAGGTAGCGGGAAGGGATGAGCAGTTCTTC.